The clone carrying this T cell receptor (beta chain) has just a few counts. Its antigen is not known. These data are taken from a study of CD8+ T cells in alopecia areata. Study findings and constraints: Scalp samples also yield sequences from resident alphabeta T cells of normal skin.

Germline V gene sequence: CDR1 SGHDN, CDR2 FVKESK. The CDR3 consists of 16 residues. V lost 3 bases, J lost 4 bases, and 9 bases stayed unmatched. Extracted from the samples, RNA was reverse transcribed into cDNA to serve as the sequencing template. Data came from immunoSEQ multiplex PCR; TCRdb stores just in-frame clones and leaves some out. The data hold fewer than 80,000 clones, with approximately 61% observed a single time. Peripheral blood, together with lesional scalp punch biopsies, was collected from alopecia areata patients. V gene TRBV14 combines with J gene TRBJ2-1; TRBD2 matches at 7 bases. The sequenced sample was CD8+ T cells sorted from blood, obtained at week 0. The sequence derives from a human donor with alopecia areata. The CDR3 nucleotides are TGTGCCAGCAGCCACGGTAGCGGGCCAATTTACAATGAGCAGTTCTTC. Amino acid sequence: CASSHGSGPIYNEQFF.